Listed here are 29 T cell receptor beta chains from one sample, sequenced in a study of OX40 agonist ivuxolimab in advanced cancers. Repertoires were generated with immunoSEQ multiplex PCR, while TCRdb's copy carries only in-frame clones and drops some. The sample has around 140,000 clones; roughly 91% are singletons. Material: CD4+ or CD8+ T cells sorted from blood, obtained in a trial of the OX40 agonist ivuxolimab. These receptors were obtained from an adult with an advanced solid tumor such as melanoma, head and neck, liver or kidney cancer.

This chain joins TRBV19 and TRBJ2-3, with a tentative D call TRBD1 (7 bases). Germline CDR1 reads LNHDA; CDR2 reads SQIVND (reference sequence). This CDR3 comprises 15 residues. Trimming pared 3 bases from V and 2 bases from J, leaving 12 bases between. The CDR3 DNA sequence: TGTGCCAGTAGTATTTCAGGGGGGCACACAGATACGCAGTATTTT. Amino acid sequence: CASSISGGHTDTQYF.

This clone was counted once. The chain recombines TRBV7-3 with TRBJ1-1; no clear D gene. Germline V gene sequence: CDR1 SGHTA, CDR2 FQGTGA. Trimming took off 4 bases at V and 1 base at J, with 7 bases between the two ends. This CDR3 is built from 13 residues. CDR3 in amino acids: CASSWITNTEAFF. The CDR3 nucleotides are TGTGCCAGCAGCTGGATAACGAACACTGAAGCTTTCTTT.

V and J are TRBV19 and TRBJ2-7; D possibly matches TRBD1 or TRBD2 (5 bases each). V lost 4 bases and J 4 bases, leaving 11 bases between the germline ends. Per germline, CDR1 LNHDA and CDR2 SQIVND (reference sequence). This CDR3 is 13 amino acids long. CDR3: CASSRDRTYEQYF. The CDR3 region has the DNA TGTGCCAGTAGTAGGGACCGTACGTACGAGCAGTACTTC.

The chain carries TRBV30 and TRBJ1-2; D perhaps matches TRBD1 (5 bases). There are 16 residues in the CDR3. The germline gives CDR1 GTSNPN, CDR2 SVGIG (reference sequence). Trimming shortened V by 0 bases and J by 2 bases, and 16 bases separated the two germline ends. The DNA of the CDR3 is TGTGCCTGGAGTGTACGCCGACAGAGCTTCAACTATGGCTACACCTTC. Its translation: CAWSVRRQSFNYGYTF.

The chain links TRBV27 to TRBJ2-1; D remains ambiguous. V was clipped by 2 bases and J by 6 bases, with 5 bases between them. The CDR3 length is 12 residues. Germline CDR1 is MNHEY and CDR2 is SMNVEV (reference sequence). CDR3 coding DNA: TGTGCCAGCAGTTTAAACGGCAATGAGCAGTTCTTC. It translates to CASSLNGNEQFF.

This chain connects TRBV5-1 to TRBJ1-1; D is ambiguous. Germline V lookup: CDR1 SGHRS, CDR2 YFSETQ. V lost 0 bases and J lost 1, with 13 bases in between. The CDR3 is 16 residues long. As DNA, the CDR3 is TGCGCCAGCAGCTTGGGAGCGGGATTGGAGAACACTGAAGCTTTCTTT. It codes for CASSLGAGLENTEAFF.

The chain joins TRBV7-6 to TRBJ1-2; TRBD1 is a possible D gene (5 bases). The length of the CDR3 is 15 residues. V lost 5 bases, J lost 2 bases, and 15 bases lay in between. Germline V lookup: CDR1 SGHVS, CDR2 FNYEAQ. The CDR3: CASSPQGRPNYGYTF. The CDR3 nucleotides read TGTGCCAGCAGCCCTCAGGGACGGCCGAACTATGGCTACACCTTC. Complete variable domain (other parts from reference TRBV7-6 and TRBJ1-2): GAGVSQSPRYKVTKRGQDVALRCDPISGHVSLYWYRQALGQGPEFLTYFNYEAQQDKSGLPNDRFSAERPEGSISTLTIQRTEQRDSAMYRCASSPQGRPNYGYTFGSGTRLTVV.

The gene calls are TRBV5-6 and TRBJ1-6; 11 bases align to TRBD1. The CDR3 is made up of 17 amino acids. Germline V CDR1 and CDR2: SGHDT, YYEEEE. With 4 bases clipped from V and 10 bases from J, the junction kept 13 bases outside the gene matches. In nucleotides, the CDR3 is TGTGCCAGCAGCCCAATAAAGCCCGGGACAGGGGGGTCACCCCTCCACTTT. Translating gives CASSPIKPGTGGSPLHF. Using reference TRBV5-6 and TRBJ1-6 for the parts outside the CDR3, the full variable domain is DAGVTQSPTHLIKTRGQQVTLRCSPKSGHDTVSWYQQALGQGPQFIFQYYEEEERQRGNFPDRFSGHQFPNYSSELNVNALLLGDSALYLCASSPIKPGTGGSPLHFGNGTRLTVT.

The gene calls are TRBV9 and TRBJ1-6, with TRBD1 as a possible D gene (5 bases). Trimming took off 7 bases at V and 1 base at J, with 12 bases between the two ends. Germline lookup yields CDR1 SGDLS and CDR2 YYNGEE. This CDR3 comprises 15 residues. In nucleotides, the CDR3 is TGTGCCAGCGGACCCCAGGGTTCCTATAATTCACCCCTCCACTTT. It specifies CASGPQGSYNSPLHF.

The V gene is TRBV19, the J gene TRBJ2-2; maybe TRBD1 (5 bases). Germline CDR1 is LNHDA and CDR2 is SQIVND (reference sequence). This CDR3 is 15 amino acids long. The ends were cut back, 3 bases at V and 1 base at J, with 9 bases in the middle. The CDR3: CASSIWGGNTGELFF. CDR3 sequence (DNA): TGTGCCAGTAGTATTTGGGGCGGGAACACCGGGGAGCTGTTTTTT.

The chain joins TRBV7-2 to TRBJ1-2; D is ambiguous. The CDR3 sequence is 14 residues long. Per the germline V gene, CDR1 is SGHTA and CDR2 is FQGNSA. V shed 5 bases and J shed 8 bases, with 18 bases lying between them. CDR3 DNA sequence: TGTGCCAGCAGCCCCGGGAGCTTTCCGGGAGGCTACACCTTC. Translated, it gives CASSPGSFPGGYTF. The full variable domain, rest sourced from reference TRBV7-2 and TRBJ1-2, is GAGVSQSPSNKVTEKGKDVELRCDPISGHTALYWYRQSLGQGLEFLIYFQGNSAPDKSGLPSDRFSAERTGGSVSTLTIQRTQQEDSAVYLCASSPGSFPGGYTFGSGTRLTVV.

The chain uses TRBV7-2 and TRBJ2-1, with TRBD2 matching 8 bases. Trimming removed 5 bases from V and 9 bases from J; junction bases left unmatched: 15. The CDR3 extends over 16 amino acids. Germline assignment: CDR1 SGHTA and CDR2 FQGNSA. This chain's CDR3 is CASSRSPGLGGSEQFF. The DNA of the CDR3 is TGTGCCAGCAGCCGATCACCGGGACTAGGGGGATCTGAGCAGTTCTTC. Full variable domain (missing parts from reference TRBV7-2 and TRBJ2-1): GAGVSQSPSNKVTEKGKDVELRCDPISGHTALYWYRQSLGQGLEFLIYFQGNSAPDKSGLPSDRFSAERTGGSVSTLTIQRTQQEDSAVYLCASSRSPGLGGSEQFFGPGTRLTVL.

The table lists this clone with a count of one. Here the CDR3 reads CASSLRGGHTGELFF. As DNA, the CDR3 is TGTGCCAGCAGCTTAAGGGGGGGCCACACCGGGGAGCTGTTTTTT. J is TRBJ2-2 and V is TRBV7-6; TRBD2 might be the D (7 bases). Germline V CDR1 and CDR2: SGHVS, FNYEAQ. Trimming shortened V by 2 bases and J by 3 bases, and 10 bases separated the two germline ends. The CDR3 runs to 15 residues.

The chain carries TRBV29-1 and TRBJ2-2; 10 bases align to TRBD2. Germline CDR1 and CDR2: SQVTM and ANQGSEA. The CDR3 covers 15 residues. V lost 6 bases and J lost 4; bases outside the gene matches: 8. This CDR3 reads CSVLTSGISTGELFF. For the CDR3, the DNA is TGCAGCGTCCTAACTAGCGGGATTAGCACCGGGGAGCTGTTTTTT.

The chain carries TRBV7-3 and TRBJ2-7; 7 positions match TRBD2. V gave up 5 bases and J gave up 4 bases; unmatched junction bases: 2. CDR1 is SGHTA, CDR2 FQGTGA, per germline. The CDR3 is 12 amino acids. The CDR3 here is CASSQLAYEQYF. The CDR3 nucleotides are TGTGCCAGCAGCCAACTAGCGTACGAGCAGTACTTC.

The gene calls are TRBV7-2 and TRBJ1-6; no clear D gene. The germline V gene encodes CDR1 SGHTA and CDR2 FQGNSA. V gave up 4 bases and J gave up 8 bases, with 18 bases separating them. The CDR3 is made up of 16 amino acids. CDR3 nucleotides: TGTGCCAGCAGCTCCTTACCGGGAATACGGGATTCACCCCTCCACTTT. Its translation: CASSSLPGIRDSPLHF.

For the CDR3, the DNA is TGTGCCAGCAGTCGACAGGGAGGGGATTCACCCCTCCACTTT. It specifies CASSRQGGDSPLHF. The V gene is TRBV6-5, the J gene TRBJ1-6; TRBD1 matches 7 bases. The CDR3 contains 14 residues. Germline V gives CDR1 MNHEY, CDR2 SVGAGI. V was clipped by 5 bases and J by 8 bases; unmatched bases: 6.

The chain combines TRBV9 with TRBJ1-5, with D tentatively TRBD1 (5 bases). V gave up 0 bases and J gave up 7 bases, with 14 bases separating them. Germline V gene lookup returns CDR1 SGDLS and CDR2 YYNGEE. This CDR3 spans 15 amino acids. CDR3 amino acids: CASSVGSGGTQPQHF. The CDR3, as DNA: TGTGCCAGCAGCGTAGGTAGTGGTGGGACCCAGCCCCAGCATTTT.

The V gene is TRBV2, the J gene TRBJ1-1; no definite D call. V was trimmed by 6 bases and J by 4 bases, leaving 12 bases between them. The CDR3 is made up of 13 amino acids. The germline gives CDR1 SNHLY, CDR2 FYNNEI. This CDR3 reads CASRLTSGTEAFF. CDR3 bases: TGTGCCAGCAGATTGACCTCGGGCACTGAAGCTTTCTTT.

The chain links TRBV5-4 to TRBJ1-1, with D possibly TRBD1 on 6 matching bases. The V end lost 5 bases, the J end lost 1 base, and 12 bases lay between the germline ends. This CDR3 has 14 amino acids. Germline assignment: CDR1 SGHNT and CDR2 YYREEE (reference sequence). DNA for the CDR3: TGTGCCAGCAGGCAGGGGACGGGGAACACTGAAGCTTTCTTT. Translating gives CASRQGTGNTEAFF.

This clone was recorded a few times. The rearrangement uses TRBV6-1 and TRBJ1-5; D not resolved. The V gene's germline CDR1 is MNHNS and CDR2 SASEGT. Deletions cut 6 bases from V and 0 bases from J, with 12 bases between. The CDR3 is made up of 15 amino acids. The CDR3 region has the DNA TGTGCCAGCAGATCAACAGATTATAGCAATCAGCCCCAGCATTTT. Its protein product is CASRSTDYSNQPQHF.

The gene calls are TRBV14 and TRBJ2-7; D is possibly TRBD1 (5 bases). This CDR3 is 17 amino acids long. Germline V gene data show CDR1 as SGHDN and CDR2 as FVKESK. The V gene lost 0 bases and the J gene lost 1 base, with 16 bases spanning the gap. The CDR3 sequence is CASSQDRSPGYSYEQYF. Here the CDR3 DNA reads TGTGCCAGCAGCCAAGACCGTTCGCCAGGGTATTCCTACGAGCAGTACTTC.

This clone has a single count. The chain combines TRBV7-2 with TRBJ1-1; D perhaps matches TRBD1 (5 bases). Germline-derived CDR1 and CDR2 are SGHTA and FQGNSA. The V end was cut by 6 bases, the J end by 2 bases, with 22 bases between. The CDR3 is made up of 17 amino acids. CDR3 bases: TGTGCCAGCAGGGTTAGGGGTAAAACCTTCCATAACACTGAAGCTTTCTTT. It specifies CASRVRGKTFHNTEAFF.

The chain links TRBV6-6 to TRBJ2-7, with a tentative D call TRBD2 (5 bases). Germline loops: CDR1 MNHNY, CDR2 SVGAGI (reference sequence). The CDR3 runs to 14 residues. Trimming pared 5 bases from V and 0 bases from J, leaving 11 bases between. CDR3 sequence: CASSGLESSYEQYF. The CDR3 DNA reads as TGTGCCAGCAGTGGACTTGAGAGCTCCTACGAGCAGTACTTC.

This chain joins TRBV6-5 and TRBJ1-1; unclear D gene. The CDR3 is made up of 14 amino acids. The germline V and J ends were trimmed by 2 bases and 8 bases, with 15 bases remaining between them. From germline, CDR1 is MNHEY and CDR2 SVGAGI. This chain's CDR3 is CASSYALREREAFF. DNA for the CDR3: TGTGCCAGCAGTTACGCATTGAGAGAGCGCGAAGCTTTCTTT.

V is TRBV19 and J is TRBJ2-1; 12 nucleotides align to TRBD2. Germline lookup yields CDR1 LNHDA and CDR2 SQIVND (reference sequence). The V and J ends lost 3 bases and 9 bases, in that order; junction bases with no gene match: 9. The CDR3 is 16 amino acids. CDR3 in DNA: TGTGCCAGTAGTATCCACGGACTAGCGGGACAGGTTGAGCAGTTCTTC. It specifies CASSIHGLAGQVEQFF.

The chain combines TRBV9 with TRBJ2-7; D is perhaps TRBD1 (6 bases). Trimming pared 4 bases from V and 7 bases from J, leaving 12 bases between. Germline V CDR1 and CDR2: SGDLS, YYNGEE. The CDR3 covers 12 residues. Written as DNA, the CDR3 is TGTGCCAGCAGCAGATACCAGGGGGAGCAGTACTTC. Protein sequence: CASSRYQGEQYF.

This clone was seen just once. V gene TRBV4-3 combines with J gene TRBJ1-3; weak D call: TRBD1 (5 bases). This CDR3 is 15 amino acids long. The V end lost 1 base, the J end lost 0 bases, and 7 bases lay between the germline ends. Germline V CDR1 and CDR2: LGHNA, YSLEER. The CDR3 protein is CASSQADSSGNTIYF. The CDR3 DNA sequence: TGCGCCAGCAGCCAAGCCGACAGCTCTGGAAACACCATATATTTT.

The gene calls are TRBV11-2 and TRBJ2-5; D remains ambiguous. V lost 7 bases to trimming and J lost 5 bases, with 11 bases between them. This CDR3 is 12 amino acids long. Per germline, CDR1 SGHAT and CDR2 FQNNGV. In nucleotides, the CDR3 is TGTGCCAGCACTCCCCTCCGGGAGACCCAGTACTTC. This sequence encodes CASTPLRETQYF.